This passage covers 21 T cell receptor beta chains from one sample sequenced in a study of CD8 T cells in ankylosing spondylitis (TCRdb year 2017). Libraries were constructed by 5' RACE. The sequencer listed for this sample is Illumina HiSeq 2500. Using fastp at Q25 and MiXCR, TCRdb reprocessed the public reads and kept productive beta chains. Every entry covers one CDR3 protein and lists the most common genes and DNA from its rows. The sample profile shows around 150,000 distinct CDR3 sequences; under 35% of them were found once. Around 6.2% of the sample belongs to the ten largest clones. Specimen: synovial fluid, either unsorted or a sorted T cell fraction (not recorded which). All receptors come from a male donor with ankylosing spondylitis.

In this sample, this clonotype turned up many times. The CDR3 protein is CAWSRQTLYGYTF. The CDR3 DNA reads as TGTGCCTGGAGTCGGCAGACTCTTTATGGCTACACCTTC. The chain links TRBV30 to TRBJ1-2; D is ambiguous. The germline gives CDR1 GTSNPN, CDR2 SVGIG (reference sequence). This CDR3 is built from 13 residues. Between the trimmed V and J ends, which lost 2 bases and 5 bases, there was a span of 12 bases.

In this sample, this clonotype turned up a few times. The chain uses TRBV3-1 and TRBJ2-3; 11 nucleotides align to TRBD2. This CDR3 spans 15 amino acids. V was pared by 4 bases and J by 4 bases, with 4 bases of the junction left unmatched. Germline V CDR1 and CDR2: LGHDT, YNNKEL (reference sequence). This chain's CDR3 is CASSRGTSGPDTQYF. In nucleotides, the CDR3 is TGTGCCAGCAGCCGGGGGACTAGCGGACCAGATACGCAGTATTTT.

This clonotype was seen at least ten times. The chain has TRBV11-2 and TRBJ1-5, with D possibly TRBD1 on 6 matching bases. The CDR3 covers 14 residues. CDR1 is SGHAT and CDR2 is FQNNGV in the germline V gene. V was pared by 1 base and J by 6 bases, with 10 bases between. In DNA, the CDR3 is TGTGCCAGCAGCTTAGTAGGGGGGGTTCAGCCCCAGCATTTT. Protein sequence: CASSLVGGVQPQHF. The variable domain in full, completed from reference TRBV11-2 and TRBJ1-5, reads EAGVAQSPRYKIIEKRQSVAFWCNPISGHATLYWYQQILGQGPKLLIQFQNNGVVDDSQLPKDRFSAERLKGVDSTLKIQPAKLEDSAVYLCASSLVGGVQPQHFGDGTRLSIL.

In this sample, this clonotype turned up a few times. The CDR3 sequence is CSALAGGNYEQYF. The DNA for the CDR3 is TGCAGTGCTCTAGCGGGGGGGAACTACGAGCAGTACTTC. The rearrangement uses TRBV20-1 and TRBJ2-7; 12 bases agree with TRBD2. The CDR3 runs 13 residues. V shed 5 bases and J 3 bases; nucleotides not matched to a gene: 2. The germline V gene encodes CDR1 DFQATT and CDR2 SNEGSKA (reference sequence).

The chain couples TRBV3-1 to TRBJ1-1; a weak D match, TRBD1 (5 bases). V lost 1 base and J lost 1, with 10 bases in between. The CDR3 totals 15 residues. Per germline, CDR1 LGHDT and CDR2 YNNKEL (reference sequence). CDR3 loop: CASSQGIGGNTEAFF. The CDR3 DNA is TGTGCCAGCAGCCAAGGGATCGGGGGGAACACTGAAGCTTTCTTT. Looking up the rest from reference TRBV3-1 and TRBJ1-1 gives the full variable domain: DTAVSQTPKYLVTQMGNDKSIKCEQNLGHDTMYWYKQDSKKFLKIMFSYNNKELIINETVPNRFSPKSPDKAHLNLHINSLELGDSAVYFCASSQGIGGNTEAFFGQGTRLTVV.

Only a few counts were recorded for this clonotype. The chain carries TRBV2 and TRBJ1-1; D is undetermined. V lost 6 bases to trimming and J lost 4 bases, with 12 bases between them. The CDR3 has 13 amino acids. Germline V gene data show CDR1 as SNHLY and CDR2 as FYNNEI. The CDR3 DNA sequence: TGTGCCAGCAGGTCAGAGTCCGGCACTGAAGCTTTCTTT. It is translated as CASRSESGTEAFF.

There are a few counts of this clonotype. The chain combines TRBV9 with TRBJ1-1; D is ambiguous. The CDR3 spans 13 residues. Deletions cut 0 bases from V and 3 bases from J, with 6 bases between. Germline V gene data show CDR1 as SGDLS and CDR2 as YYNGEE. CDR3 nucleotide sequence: TGTGCCAGCAGCGTAGATCTAGACACTGAAGCTTTCTTT. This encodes CASSVDLDTEAFF.

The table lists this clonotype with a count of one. The CDR3 DNA is TGTGCCAGCAGCTTAGGAGGGAGAACCTATAATTCACCCCTCCACTTT. It is translated as CASSLGGRTYNSPLHF. The J gene is TRBJ1-6, the V gene TRBV7-8; D gene uncertain. Germline V lookup: CDR1 SGHVS, CDR2 FQNEAQ. CDR3 length equals 16 residues. V dropped 1 base and J dropped 2 bases, with 9 bases sitting between them.

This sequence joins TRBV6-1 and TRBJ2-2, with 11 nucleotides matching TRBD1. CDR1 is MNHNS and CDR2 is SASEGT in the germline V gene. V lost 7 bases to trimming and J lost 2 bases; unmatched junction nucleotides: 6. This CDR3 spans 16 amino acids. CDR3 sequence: CASILGQGANTGELFF. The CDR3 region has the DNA TGTGCCAGCATCTTAGGACAGGGGGCAAACACCGGGGAGCTGTTTTTT.

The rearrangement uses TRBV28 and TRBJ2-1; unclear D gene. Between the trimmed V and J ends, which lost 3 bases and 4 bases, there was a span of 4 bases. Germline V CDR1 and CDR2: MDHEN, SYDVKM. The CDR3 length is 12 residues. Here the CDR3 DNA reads TGTGCCAGCAGTTTTAGATACAATGAGCAGTTCTTC. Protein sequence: CASSFRYNEQFF.

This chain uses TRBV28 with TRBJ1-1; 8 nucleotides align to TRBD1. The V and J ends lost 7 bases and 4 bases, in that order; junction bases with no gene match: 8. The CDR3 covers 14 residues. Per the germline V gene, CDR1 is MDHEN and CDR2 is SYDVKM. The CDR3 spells CASNQGAMGTEAFF. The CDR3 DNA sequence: TGTGCCAGCAACCAGGGGGCTATGGGCACTGAAGCTTTCTTT.

The CDR3 sequence is CASSVGQYSNQPQHF. Here the CDR3 DNA reads TGTGCCAGCAGTGTTGGACAGTATAGCAATCAGCCCCAGCATTTT. The genes are TRBV2 and TRBJ1-5; possibly TRBD1 for D (6 bases). CDR3 length: 15 amino acids. From germline, CDR1 is SNHLY and CDR2 FYNNEI. V lost 4 bases, J lost 0 bases, and 10 bases lay in between. Variable domain in full (rest from reference TRBV2 and TRBJ1-5): EPEVTQTPSHQVTQMGQEVILRCVPISNHLYFYWYRQILGQKVEFLVSFYNNEISEKSEIFDDQFSVERPDGSNFTLKIRSTKLEDSAMYFCASSVGQYSNQPQHFGDGTRLSIL.

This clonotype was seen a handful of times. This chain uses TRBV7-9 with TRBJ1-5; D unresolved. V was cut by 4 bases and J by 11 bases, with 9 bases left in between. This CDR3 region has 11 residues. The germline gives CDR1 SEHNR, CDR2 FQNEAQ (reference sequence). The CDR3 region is CASSSGPAQHF. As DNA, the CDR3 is TGTGCCAGCAGCTCGGGCCCGGCCCAGCATTTT. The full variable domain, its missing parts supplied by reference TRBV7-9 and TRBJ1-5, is DTGVSQNPRHKITKRGQNVTFRCDPISEHNRLYWYRQTLGQGPEFLTYFQNEAQLEKSRLLSDRFSAERPKGSFSTLEIQRTEQGDSAMYLCASSSGPAQHFGDGTRLSIL.

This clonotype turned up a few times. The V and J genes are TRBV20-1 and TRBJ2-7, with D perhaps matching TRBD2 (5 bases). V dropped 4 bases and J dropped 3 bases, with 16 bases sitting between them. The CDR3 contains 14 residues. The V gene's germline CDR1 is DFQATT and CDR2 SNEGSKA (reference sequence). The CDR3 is CSAIWLERVYEQYF. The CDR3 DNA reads TGCAGTGCTATTTGGCTAGAGAGGGTCTACGAGCAGTACTTC.

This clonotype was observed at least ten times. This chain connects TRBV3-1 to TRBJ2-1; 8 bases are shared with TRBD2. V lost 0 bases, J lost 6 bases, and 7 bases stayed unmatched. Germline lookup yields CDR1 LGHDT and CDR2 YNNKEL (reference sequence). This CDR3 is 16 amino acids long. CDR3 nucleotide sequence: TGTGCCAGCAGCCAAGATCCAGCGGGAGTCCGCAATGAGCAGTTCTTC. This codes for CASSQDPAGVRNEQFF.

The CDR3 spells CASKLAGPHSYNEQFF. The DNA for the CDR3 is TGTGCCAGCAAACTAGCGGGACCCCACTCCTACAATGAGCAGTTCTTC. This chain links TRBV28 with TRBJ2-1; 10 nucleotides match TRBD2. The junction had 6 bases not matched to a gene; V was cut back by 7 bases and J by 0 bases. The CDR3 is 16 amino acids. CDR1 MDHEN and CDR2 SYDVKM come from the germline V gene.

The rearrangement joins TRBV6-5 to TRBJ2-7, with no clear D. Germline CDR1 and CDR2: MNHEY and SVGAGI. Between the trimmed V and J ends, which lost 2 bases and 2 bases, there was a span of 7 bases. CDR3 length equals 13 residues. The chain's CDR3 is CASSYGRTYEQYF. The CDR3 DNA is TGTGCCAGCAGTTACGGAAGAACCTACGAGCAGTACTTC.

CDR3 residues: CATSDSPGTSGRTYNEQFF. In DNA, the CDR3 is TGTGCCACCAGTGACTCTCCCGGGACTAGCGGGAGGACCTACAATGAGCAGTTCTTC. The chain joins TRBV24-1 to TRBJ2-1, with 15 bases aligning to TRBD2. Germline lookup yields CDR1 KGHDR and CDR2 SFDVKD. The CDR3 covers 19 residues. Trimming removed 4 bases from V and 2 bases from J; junction bases left unmatched: 8.

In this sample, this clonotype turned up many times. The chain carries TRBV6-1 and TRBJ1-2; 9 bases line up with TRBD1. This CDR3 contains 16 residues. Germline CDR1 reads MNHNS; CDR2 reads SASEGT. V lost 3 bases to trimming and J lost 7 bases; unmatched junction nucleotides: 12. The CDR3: CASSERDRARSGGYTF. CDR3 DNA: TGTGCCAGCAGTGAGAGGGACAGGGCAAGGTCTGGTGGCTACACCTTC.

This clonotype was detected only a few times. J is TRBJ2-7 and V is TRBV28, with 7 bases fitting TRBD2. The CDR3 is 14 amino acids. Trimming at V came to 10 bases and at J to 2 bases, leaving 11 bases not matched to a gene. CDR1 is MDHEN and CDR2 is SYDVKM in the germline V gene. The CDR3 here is CATLGGVWPYEQYF. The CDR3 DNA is TGTGCCACCCTGGGGGGGGTATGGCCCTACGAGCAGTACTTC. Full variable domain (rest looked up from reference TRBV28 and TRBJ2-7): DVKVTQSSRYLVKRTGEKVFLECVQDMDHENMFWYRQDPGLGLRLIYFSYDVKMKEKGDIPEGYSVSREKKERFSLILESASTNQTSMYLCATLGGVWPYEQYFGPGTRLTVT.

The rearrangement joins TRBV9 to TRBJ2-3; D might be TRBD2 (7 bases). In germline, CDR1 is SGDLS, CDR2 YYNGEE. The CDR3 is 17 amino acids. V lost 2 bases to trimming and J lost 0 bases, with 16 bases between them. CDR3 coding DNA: TGTGCCAGCAGCGTCACCTCTGCGGGGGCTAGCACAGATACGCAGTATTTT. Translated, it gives CASSVTSAGASTDTQYF.